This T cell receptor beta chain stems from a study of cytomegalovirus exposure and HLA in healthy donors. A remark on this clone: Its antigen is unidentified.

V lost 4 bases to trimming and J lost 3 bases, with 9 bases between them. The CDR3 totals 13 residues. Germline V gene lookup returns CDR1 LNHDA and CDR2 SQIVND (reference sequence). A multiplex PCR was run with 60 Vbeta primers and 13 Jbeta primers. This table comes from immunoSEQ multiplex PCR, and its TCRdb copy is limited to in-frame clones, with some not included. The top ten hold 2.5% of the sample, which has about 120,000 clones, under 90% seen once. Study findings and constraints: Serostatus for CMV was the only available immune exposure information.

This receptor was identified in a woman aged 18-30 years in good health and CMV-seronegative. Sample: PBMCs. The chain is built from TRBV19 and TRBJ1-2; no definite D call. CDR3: CASSTFGYYGYTF. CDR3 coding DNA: TGTGCCAGTAGTACCTTCGGGTACTATGGCTACACCTTC.